This entry is about one T cell receptor (beta chain). As yet, its antigen is unknown. The sample belongs to a study of T cell responses to AZD1222 COVID-19 vaccine. Regarding the study as a whole: CD4 TCRs linked to vaccination spanned spike, dominating at 160-218 and 743-854. Reportedly, nearly half of unique spike TCRs recognized epitopes outside B.1.351/B.1.1.7 mutations. Among AZD1222 vaccinees, only six or seven were seropositive at baseline.

Some clones are missing from TCRdb's copy, which holds only in-frame ones; the method was immunoSEQ multiplex PCR. The sample lists about 120,000 clones, around 90% occurring once. CDR3 size: 16 residues. After removal of 3 bases from V and 4 bases from J, the junction contained 6 bases not matched to a gene. Germline V CDR1 and CDR2: MDHEN, SYDVKM. The source material was peripheral blood, sampled on day 0 of AZD1222 vaccination. The rearrangement uses TRBV28 and TRBJ2-5; 12 positions match TRBD2. This TCR derives from an adult in good health. CDR3 sequence reads: CASSLSVTSGRETQYF. In DNA, the CDR3 is TGTGCCAGCAGTTTGTCCGTGACTAGCGGGAGAGAGACCCAGTACTTC. Using reference TRBV28 and TRBJ2-5 for the parts outside the CDR3, the full variable domain is DVKVTQSSRYLVKRTGEKVFLECVQDMDHENMFWYRQDPGLGLRLIYFSYDVKMKEKGDIPEGYSVSREKKERFSLILESASTNQTSMYLCASSLSVTSGRETQYFGPGTRLLVL.